A single sample gave rise to the 12 T cell receptor beta chains below, sequenced in a study of T cells expressing NK-cell markers. TCRdb re-called the 5' RACE reads and catalogs CDR3 proteins one per entry, DNA excluded. There are roughly 420,000 distinct CDR3 sequences in the sample, with 7.3% held by the top ten. Sequenced: blood T cells: a sorted CD56 or NKG2C T cell subset, CD4+ or CD8+ T cells, or bulk PBMC T cells (not recorded which). These receptors were obtained from a woman between 18 and 75 years old in good health.

The J gene is TRBJ1-2, the V gene TRBV6-1; no DNA is available, so the TRBD1 call from TCRdb remains unchecked. The germline V gene has CDR1 MNHNS and CDR2 SASEGT. This CDR3 has 16 residues. CDR3 loop: CASRILLSHSNYGYTF.

The chain uses TRBV19 and TRBJ2-6; TCRdb gives TRBD1 as the D gene, but with no DNA this cannot be confirmed. The CDR3 extends over 17 amino acids. The V gene's germline CDR1 is LNHDA and CDR2 SQIVND (reference sequence). The CDR3 reads CASSTGQGITGANVLTF.

V is TRBV7-2 and J is TRBJ1-3. CDR1 is SGHTA, CDR2 FQGNSA, per germline. The CDR3 has 11 residues. The CDR3 reads CASRTRNTIYF.

V usage is TRBV20-1 and J usage is TRBJ1-1; the TCRdb D gene call, TRBD1, has no DNA to confirm it. The CDR3 length is 13 residues. CDR1 and CDR2 (germline): DFQATT, SNEGSKA (reference sequence). The CDR3 loop reads CSATDRAGTEAFF.

This chain links TRBV9 with TRBJ2-1; checking the TCRdb D call of TRBD2 is not possible without DNA. Germline assignment: CDR1 SGDLS and CDR2 YYNGEE. The CDR3 covers 16 residues. The CDR3 is CASSVRSGGAGNEQFF.

V and J are TRBV28 and TRBJ2-1; TCRdb returns TRBD1, unconfirmable since there is no DNA. CDR3 length: 16 residues. Germline CDR1 MDHEN, CDR2 SYDVKM. The CDR3 spells CASSSPTGSPYNEQFF.

J is TRBJ2-7 and V is TRBV4-3; TCRdb's D call of TRBD1 is untestable without DNA. CDR1 LGHNA and CDR2 YSLEER come from the germline V gene. The CDR3 runs 16 residues. CDR3 in amino acids: CASSLETGAGRYEQYF.

The chain is built from TRBV20-1 and TRBJ1-2. The CDR3 loop spans 12 amino acids. Germline lookup yields CDR1 DFQATT and CDR2 SNEGSKA (reference sequence). CDR3: CSASMELYGYTF.

The V gene is TRBV11-2, the J gene TRBJ2-7; TCRdb gives TRBD2 as the D gene, but with no DNA this cannot be confirmed. This CDR3 spans 14 amino acids. Germline V CDR1 and CDR2: SGHAT, FQNNGV. The CDR3 spells CASSPPTSNHEQYF.

CDR3 amino acids: CASSFRDRGRTDTQYF. The chain recombines TRBV7-8 with TRBJ2-3; checking the TCRdb D call of TRBD1 is not possible without DNA. Germline V gene data show CDR1 as SGHVS and CDR2 as FQNEAQ. CDR3 length: 16 residues.

The chain's CDR3 is CSVVLAGGPTDTQYF. V usage is TRBV29-1 and J usage is TRBJ2-3; TCRdb picks TRBD2, but there is no DNA to check that call. CDR3 size: 15 residues. Germline V gene sequence: CDR1 SQVTM, CDR2 ANQGSEA.

The chain recombines TRBV7-6 with TRBJ2-7; TCRdb returns TRBD2, unconfirmable since there is no DNA. CDR3 length equals 16 residues. Per the germline V gene, CDR1 is SGHVS and CDR2 is FNYEAQ. CDR3 loop: CASSSYGLAEPYEQYF.